Listed here are 3 T cell receptor beta chains from one sample, sequenced in a study of breast tumors, draining lymph nodes, adjacent tissues. From the multiplex PCR reads, TCRdb called clonotypes with MiXCR, one entry per CDR3 protein. This sample has 15,000 or so distinct CDR3 sequences, with around 47% found just once. Specimen: tumor-adjacent breast tissue. These TCRs come from a female donor with breast cancer. Some clones in this sample may be carry-over from other donors' samples.

This clonotype is judged medium-sized (0.01 to 0.1%). The gene calls are TRBV6-6 and TRBJ2-7, with TRBD2 identical over 8 bases. The CDR3 is 14 residues long. V lost 6 bases, J lost 4 bases, and 8 bases stayed unmatched. Germline loops: CDR1 MNHNY, CDR2 SVGAGI (reference sequence). The CDR3 loop is CASSLESGGYEQYF. The CDR3 coding sequence is TGTGCCAGCAGCCTTGAGAGCGGGGGATACGAGCAGTACTTC.

This clonotype was detected many times. This chain joins TRBV29-1 and TRBJ2-7; D not certain. In germline, CDR1 is SQVTM, CDR2 ANQGSEA. CDR3 size: 11 residues. Deletions cut 4 bases from V and 7 bases from J, with 11 bases between. CDR3 sequence (DNA): TGCAGCGTTGTGTCCCTACGAGAGCAGTACTTC. Its protein product is CSVVSLREQYF.

This clonotype was observed a handful of times. The CDR3 sequence is CASSTGQGYEQYF. For the CDR3, the DNA is TGTGCCAGTTCGACGGGACAGGGCTACGAGCAGTACTTC. The chain has TRBV2 and TRBJ2-7; 9 bases fit TRBD1. There are 13 residues in the CDR3. Looked up from germline, CDR1 is SNHLY and CDR2 is FYNNEI. Trimming at V came to 9 bases and at J to 3 bases, leaving 6 bases not matched to a gene. The entire variable domain, with the rest obtained from reference TRBV2 and TRBJ2-7, is as follows: EPEVTQTPSHQVTQMGQEVILRCVPISNHLYFYWYRQILGQKVEFLVSFYNNEISEKSEIFDDQFSVERPDGSNFTLKIRSTKLEDSAMYFCASSTGQGYEQYFGPGTRLTVT.